What follows describes a single T cell receptor (beta chain). The record originates from a study of T-cell memory formation after mild COVID-19. Each CDR3 protein gets one entry after TCRdb re-called the 5' RACE reads with MiXCR. Here the sample spans approximately 570,000 distinct CDR3 sequences, approximately 19% being singletons. The CDR3 length is 14 residues. Deletions cut 5 bases from V and 0 bases from J, with 12 bases between. Looked up from germline, CDR1 is GTSNPN and CDR2 is SVGIG (reference sequence). V usage is TRBV30 and J usage is TRBJ2-3; no clear D gene. The specimen sequenced was PBMCs or a T cell subset sorted from them (not recorded which). The TCR was taken from an adult woman who had mild COVID-19 (a few samples of this study predate the infection). Cell type and time point are not known. Here the CDR3 reads CAWAFGVSTDTQYF. DNA for the CDR3: TGTGCCTGGGCCTTCGGAGTTAGCACAGATACGCAGTATTTT.